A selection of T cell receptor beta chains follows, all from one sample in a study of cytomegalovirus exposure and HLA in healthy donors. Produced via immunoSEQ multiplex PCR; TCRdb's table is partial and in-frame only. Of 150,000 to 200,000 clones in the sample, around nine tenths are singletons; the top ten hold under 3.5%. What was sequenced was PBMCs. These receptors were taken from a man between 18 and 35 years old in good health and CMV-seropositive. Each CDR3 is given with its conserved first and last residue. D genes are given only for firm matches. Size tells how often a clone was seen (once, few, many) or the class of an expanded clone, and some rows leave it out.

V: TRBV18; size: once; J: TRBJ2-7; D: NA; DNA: TGTGCCAGCTCACTAGAGGACAGCTACGAGCAGTACTTC; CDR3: CASSLEDSYEQYF
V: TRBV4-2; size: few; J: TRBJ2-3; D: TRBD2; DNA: TGTGCCAGCAGCCAAAAAGGATCCGGCGGGGGGGCAGTAGATACGCAGTATTTT; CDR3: CASSQKGSGGGAVDTQYF
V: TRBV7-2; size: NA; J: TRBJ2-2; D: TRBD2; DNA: TGTGCCAGCACCTTAATAGCGGGAGTCTTGGGGGGGGAGCTGTTTTTT; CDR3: CASTLIAGVLGGELFF
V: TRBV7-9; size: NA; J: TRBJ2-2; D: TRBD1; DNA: TGTGCCAGCAGCGATTACCGGGACAGGGACACCGGGGAGCTGTTTTTT; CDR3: CASSDYRDRDTGELFF
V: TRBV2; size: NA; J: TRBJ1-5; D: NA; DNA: TGTGCCAGCAGCGACAGGAGCAATCAGCCCCAGCATTTT; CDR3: CASSDRSNQPQHF
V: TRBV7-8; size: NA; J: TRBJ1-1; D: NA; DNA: TGTGCCAGCAGCTCACCCGGGGGGTTAAACACTGAAGCTTTCTTT; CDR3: CASSSPGGLNTEAFF
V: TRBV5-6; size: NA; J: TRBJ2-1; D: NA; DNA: TGTGCCAGCAGCTTCCCAGCGGCGAACCCTTCCTACAATGAGCAGTTCTTC; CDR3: CASSFPAANPSYNEQFF
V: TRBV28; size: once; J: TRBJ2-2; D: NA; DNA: TGTGCCAGCAGTTTAACGGGGTTACACACCGGGGAGCTGTTTTTT; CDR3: CASSLTGLHTGELFF
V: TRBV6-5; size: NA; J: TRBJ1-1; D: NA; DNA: TGTGCCAGCAGTTACGGGAGGGCCTTTGACACTGAAGCTTTCTTT; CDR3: CASSYGRAFDTEAFF
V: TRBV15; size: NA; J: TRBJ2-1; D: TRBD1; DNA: TGTGCCACCAGCAGAGAAGGGGACAGTTACAATGAGCAGTTCTTC; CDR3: CATSREGDSYNEQFF
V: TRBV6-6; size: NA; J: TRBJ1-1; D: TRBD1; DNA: TGTGCCAGCAGCATCAGGGGGACTGAAGCTTTCTTT; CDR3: CASSIRGTEAFF